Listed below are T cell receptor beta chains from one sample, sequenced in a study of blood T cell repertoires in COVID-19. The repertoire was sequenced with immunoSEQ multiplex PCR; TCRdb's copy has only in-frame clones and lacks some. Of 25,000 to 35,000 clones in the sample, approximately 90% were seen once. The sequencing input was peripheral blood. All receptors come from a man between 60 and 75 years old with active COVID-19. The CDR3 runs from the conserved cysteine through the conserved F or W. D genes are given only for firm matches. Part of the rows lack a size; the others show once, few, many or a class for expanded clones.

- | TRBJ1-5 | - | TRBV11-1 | CASSLAPLGRGDNQPQHF | TGTGCCAGCAGCTTAGCCCCCCTCGGGAGGGGGGACAATCAGCCCCAGCATTTT
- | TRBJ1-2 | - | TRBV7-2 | CASSLATGANYGYTF | TGTGCCAGCAGCTTAGCTACAGGAGCTAACTATGGCTACACCTTC
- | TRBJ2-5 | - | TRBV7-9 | CASSPRWGRETQYF | TGTGCCAGCAGCCCCCGGTGGGGGAGGGAGACCCAGTACTTC
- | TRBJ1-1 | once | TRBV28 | CASKNLGQSEAFF | TGTGCCAGCAAAAACCTGGGACAATCTGAAGCTTTCTTT
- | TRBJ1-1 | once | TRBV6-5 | CASRPTGNTEAFF | TGTGCCAGCAGACCTACAGGTAACACTGAAGCTTTCTTT
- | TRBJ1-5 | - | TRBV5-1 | CASSAQGQSNQPQHF | TGCGCCAGCAGCGCCCAGGGGCAGAGCAATCAGCCCCAGCATTTT
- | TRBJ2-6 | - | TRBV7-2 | CASSLGARSYSGANVLTF | TGTGCCAGCAGCTTAGGGGCCAGGTCCTACTCTGGGGCCAACGTCCTGACTTTC
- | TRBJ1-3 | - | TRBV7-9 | CASSSRGGNTIYF | TGTGCCAGCAGTTCTAGGGGAGGGAACACCATATATTTT
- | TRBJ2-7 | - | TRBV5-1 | CASSLTANEQYF | TGCGCCAGCAGCTTAACAGCTAACGAGCAGTACTTC
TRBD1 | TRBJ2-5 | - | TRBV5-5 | CASSFGTVPNSPQETQYF | TGTGCCAGCAGCTTCGGGACAGTCCCAAATTCCCCCCAAGAGACCCAGTACTTC
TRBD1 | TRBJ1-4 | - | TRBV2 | CASSRQGLGEKLFF | TGTGCCAGCAGCCGACAGGGGCTCGGTGAAAAACTGTTTTTT
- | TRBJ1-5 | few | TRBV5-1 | CASSRNGGSNQPQHF | TGCGCCAGCAGCCGAAACGGAGGTAGCAATCAGCCCCAGCATTTT
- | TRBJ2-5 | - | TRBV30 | CAWSVLTGKETQYF | TGTGCCTGGAGTGTACTAACAGGGAAGGAGACCCAGTACTTC
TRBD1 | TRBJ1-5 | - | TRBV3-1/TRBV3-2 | CASSQGTGGSQPQHF | TGTGCCAGCAGCCAAGGGACAGGGGGCTCTCAGCCCCAGCATTTT
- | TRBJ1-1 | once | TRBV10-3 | CAISELDYRNTEAFF | TGTGCCATCAGTGAGCTGGACTATCGGAACACTGAAGCTTTCTTT
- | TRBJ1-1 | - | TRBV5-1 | CASRPHTSNTEAFF | TGCGCCAGCAGGCCCCATACATCGAACACTGAAGCTTTCTTT
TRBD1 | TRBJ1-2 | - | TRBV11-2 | CASRETGNLYGYTF | TGTGCCAGCAGAGAGACAGGGAACCTCTATGGCTACACCTTC
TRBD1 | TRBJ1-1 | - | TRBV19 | CATIPGDRGFTEAFF | TGTGCCACCATCCCCGGGGACAGGGGATTCACTGAAGCTTTCTTT
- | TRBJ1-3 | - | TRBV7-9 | CASSSRVRNIIYF | TGTGCCAGCAGCTCCCGGGTCCGAAACATCATATATTTT
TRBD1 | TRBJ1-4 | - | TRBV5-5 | CASRGQGRTNEKLFF | TGTGCCAGCCGGGGACAGGGTAGGACTAATGAAAAACTGTTTTTT
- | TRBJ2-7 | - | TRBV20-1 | CSAPRLNEQYF | TGCAGTGCGCCGCGCTTAAACGAGCAGTACTTC
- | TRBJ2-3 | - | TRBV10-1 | CASSDHRTRYF | TGCGCCAGCAGTGACCATCGGACTCGGTATTTT
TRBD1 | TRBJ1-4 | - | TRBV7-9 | CASSSLFGQGVLVDEKLFF | TGTGCCAGCAGCTCCTTATTTGGACAGGGGGTTTTGGTGGATGAAAAACTGTTTTTT
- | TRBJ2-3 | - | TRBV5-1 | CASSKPPPLTDTQYF | TGCGCCAGCAGCAAGCCCCCTCCCCTCACAGATACGCAGTATTTT
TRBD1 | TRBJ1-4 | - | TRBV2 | CASREDRAGEKLFF | TGTGCCAGCAGAGAGGACAGGGCGGGTGAAAAACTGTTTTTT
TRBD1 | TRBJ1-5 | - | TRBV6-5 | CASSLRQGAMQPQHF | TGTGCCAGCAGTTTAAGACAGGGGGCTATGCAGCCCCAGCATTTT
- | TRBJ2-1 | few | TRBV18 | CASSDYSPGGEQFF | TGTGCCAGCTCTGATTACTCGCCCGGGGGTGAGCAGTTCTTC
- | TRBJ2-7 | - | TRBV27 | CASSGLGAYEQYF | TGTGCCAGCAGCGGCTTAGGGGCCTACGAGCAGTACTTC
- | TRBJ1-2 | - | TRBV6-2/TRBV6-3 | CASSYFPGTTDYGYTF | TGTGCCAGCAGTTACTTTCCAGGCACAACCGACTATGGCTACACCTTC
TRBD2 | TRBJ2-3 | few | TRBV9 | CASSVSLAVTDTQYF | TGTGCCAGCAGCGTAAGCCTAGCGGTCACAGATACGCAGTATTTT
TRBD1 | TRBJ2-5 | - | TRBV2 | CASIRATGVPETQYF | TGTGCCAGCATTAGGGCGACAGGGGTCCCAGAGACCCAGTACTTC
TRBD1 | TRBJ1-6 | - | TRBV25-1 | CASSEYRTGHNSPLHF | TGTGCCAGCAGTGAATATCGGACAGGGCATAATTCACCCCTCCACTTT
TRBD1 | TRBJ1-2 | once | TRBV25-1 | CASSGQGAYGYTF | TGTGCCAGCAGTGGGCAGGGGGCTTATGGCTACACCTTC
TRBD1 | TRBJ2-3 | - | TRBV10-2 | CASSEEARGRAERRKDTQYF | TGCGCCAGCAGTGAAGAGGCCAGGGGGCGCGCTGAGAGGCGGAAGGATACGCAGTATTTT
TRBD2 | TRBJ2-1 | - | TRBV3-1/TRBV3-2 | CASSFRTSGGARRFF | TGTGCCAGCAGCTTCCGGACTAGCGGGGGGGCACGACGGTTCTTC
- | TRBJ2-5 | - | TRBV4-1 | CASSLNFGGTDGTQYF | TGCGCCAGCAGCCTAAACTTCGGGGGAACCGACGGGACCCAGTACTTC
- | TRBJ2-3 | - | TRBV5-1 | CASSLGRDHTTDTQYF | TGCGCCAGCAGCCTAGGACGGGATCACACCACAGATACGCAGTATTTT
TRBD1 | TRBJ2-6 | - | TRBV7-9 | CASSSDRGLTGANVLTF | TGTGCCAGCAGCTCCGACAGGGGGCTAACTGGGGCCAACGTCCTGACTTTC
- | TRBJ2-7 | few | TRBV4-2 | CASTLSQDMSSYEQYF | TGTGCCAGCACCCTATCTCAGGACATGAGCTCCTACGAGCAGTACTTC
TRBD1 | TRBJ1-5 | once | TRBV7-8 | CASSRETGGYQPQHF | TGTGCCAGCAGCCGAGAGACAGGGGGTTATCAGCCCCAGCATTTT
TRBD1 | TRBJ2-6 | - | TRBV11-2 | CASSLVTGVSGANVLTF | TGTGCCAGCAGCTTAGTCACAGGGGTCTCTGGGGCCAACGTCCTGACTTTC
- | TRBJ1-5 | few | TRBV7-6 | CASSPGGSQPQHF | TGTGCCAGCAGCCCCGGAGGAAGTCAGCCCCAGCATTTT
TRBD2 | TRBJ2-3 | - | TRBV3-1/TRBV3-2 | CASSQKAGTSAARSTDTQYF | TGTGCCAGCAGCCAGAAGGCGGGGACTAGCGCGGCCAGAAGCACAGATACGCAGTATTTT
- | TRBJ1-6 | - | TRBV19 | CASSAQWRGNSPLHF | TGTGCCAGTAGTGCCCAGTGGAGGGGTAATTCACCCCTCCACTTT
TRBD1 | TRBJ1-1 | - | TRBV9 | CASSAAGTGNQNTEAFF | TGTGCCAGCAGCGCCGCCGGGACAGGGAACCAGAACACTGAAGCTTTCTTT
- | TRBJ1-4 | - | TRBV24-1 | CATSDFRGEKLFF | TGTGCCACCAGTGATTTCAGGGGCGAAAAACTGTTTTTT
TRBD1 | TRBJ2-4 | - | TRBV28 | CASSYPWTGQNIQYF | TGTGCCAGCAGTTACCCCTGGACAGGGCAAAACATTCAGTACTTC
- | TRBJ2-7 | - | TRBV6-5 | CASRTSYEQYF | TGTGCCAGCAGAACGAGCTACGAGCAGTACTTC
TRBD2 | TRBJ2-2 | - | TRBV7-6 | CASSAWASGGTQNTGELFF | TGTGCCAGCAGCGCGTGGGCTAGCGGGGGGACCCAGAACACCGGGGAGCTGTTTTTT
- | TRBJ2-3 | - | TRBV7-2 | CASSSMGGFGTDTQYF | TGTGCCAGCAGCTCAATGGGGGGATTTGGCACAGATACGCAGTATTTT